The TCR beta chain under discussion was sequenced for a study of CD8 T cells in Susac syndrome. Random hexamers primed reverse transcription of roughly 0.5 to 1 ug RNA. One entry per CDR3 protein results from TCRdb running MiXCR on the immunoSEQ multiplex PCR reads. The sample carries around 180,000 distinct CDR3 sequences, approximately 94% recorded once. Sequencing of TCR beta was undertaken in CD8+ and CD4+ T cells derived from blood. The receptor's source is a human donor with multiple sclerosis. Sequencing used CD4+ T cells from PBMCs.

The chain's CDR3 is CASSQSRDSPLHF. The CDR3 DNA follows: TGTGCCAGCAGCCAATCTAGAGACTCACCCCTCCACTTT. The chain is built from TRBV3-1 and TRBJ1-6, with D unresolved. There are 13 residues in the CDR3. CDR1 is LGHDT, CDR2 YNNKEL, per germline (reference sequence). V was pared by 2 bases and J by 10 bases, with 9 bases between.